This T cell receptor (beta chain) was profiled in a study of T cell changes during pregnancy in multiple sclerosis. Repertoires were generated with immunoSEQ multiplex PCR, while TCRdb's copy carries only in-frame clones and drops some. The sample contains roughly 110,000 clones, about 89% of which appear only once. This receptor was identified in a female donor with multiple sclerosis, enrolled in a pregnancy study. The sample consisted of peripheral blood, taken before pregnancy.

The CDR3 loop reads CASSYQGDQPQHF. The CDR3 DNA reads TGTGCCAGCAGTTATCAGGGGGATCAGCCCCAGCATTTT. The chain is built from TRBV6-6 and TRBJ1-5; 7 bases are shared with TRBD1. CDR1 MNHNY and CDR2 SVGAGI come from the germline V gene (reference sequence). Trimming took 3 bases from V and 5 from J; bases not matched to a gene: 1. The CDR3 is made up of 13 amino acids.